The 7 T cell receptor beta chains below all came from one sample that was sequenced in a study of blood T cell repertoires in COVID-19. Profiled with immunoSEQ multiplex PCR; TCRdb holds only in-frame clones, not every one. The sample consists of about 76,000 clones, 82% of them appearing once. Sequencing input: peripheral blood. The source of these receptors is a human donor in a cohort sampled during active COVID-19.

The CDR3 protein is CASSADSAGYGYTF. CDR3 in DNA: TGCGCCAGCAGCGCGGACAGTGCTGGCTATGGCTACACCTTC. The chain combines TRBV5-1 with TRBJ1-2; D perhaps matches TRBD1 (6 bases). Germline CDR1 and CDR2: SGHRS and YFSETQ. The CDR3 totals 14 residues. V was pared by 4 bases and J by 4 bases, with 14 bases between.

V is TRBV7-8 and J is TRBJ2-7; D might be TRBD1 (6 bases). V was shortened by 8 bases and J by 5 bases, with 16 bases between the two germline ends. This CDR3 comprises 13 residues. Germline V gene data show CDR1 as SGHVS and CDR2 as FQNEAQ. CDR3 sequence reads: CASSQAGENEQYF. The CDR3 DNA is TGTGCCAGCTCCCAGGCAGGGGAGAACGAGCAGTACTTC.

This clone has a single count. The J gene is TRBJ2-4, the V gene TRBV9; 7 bases agree with TRBD2. The trim removed 3 bases at V and 8 bases at J, leaving 11 bases unmatched. The CDR3 totals 15 residues. CDR1 and CDR2 from the germline V gene are SGDLS and YYNGEE. Here the CDR3 DNA reads TGTGCCAGCAGCGGAAGCGGGGTGCCGGGAGACATTCAGTACTTC. Translated: CASSGSGVPGDIQYF.

The chain links TRBV7-8 to TRBJ1-2; 9 positions agree with TRBD1. The CDR3 has 14 amino acids. The J segment lost 4 bases and the V segment lost 4 bases, leaving 4 bases of the junction unmatched. In germline, CDR1 is SGHVS, CDR2 FQNEAQ. The DNA for the CDR3 is TGTGCCAGCAGCTCCCGGGACAGGGCCTATGGCTACACCTTC. It is translated as CASSSRDRAYGYTF. The variable domain in full, with the rest retrieved from reference TRBV7-8 and TRBJ1-2, is GAGVSQSPRYKVAKRGQDVALRCDPISGHVSLFWYQQALGQGPEFLTYFQNEAQLDKSGLPSDRFFAERPEGSVSTLKIQRTQQEDSAVYLCASSSRDRAYGYTFGSGTRLTVV.

V usage is TRBV5-1 and J usage is TRBJ1-2; TRBD1 matches at 8 bases. V shed 4 bases, J shed 2 bases, and the junction held 7 bases outside the gene matches. The V gene's germline CDR1 is SGHRS and CDR2 YFSETQ. This CDR3 has 15 amino acids. CDR3 region: CASSPGTGLNYGYTF. The CDR3 coding sequence is TGCGCCAGCAGCCCGGGGACAGGCCTCAACTATGGCTACACCTTC.

The chain employs TRBV12-3 or TRBV12-4 and TRBJ1-6, with D uncertain. The CDR3 is 13 amino acids. V shed 3 bases and J shed 4 bases, with 4 bases lying between them. The CDR3 reads CASSFGYNSPLHF. CDR3 sequence (DNA): TGTGCCAGCAGTTTCGGGTATAATTCACCCCTCCACTTT.

This clone occurred a few times. The rearrangement joins TRBV7-6 to TRBJ2-1; D remains unclear. CDR1 is SGHVS and CDR2 is FNYEAQ in the germline V gene. The CDR3 totals 15 residues. Between the trimmed V and J ends, which lost 4 bases and 6 bases, there was a span of 16 bases. CDR3 in DNA: TGTGCCAGCAGCTCTATGGTCAGGCCGAGCAATGAGCAGTTCTTC. This translates into CASSSMVRPSNEQFF. Full variable domain (outside the CDR3, taken from reference TRBV7-6 and TRBJ2-1): GAGVSQSPRYKVTKRGQDVALRCDPISGHVSLYWYRQALGQGPEFLTYFNYEAQQDKSGLPNDRFSAERPEGSISTLTIQRTEQRDSAMYRCASSSMVRPSNEQFFGPGTRLTVL.